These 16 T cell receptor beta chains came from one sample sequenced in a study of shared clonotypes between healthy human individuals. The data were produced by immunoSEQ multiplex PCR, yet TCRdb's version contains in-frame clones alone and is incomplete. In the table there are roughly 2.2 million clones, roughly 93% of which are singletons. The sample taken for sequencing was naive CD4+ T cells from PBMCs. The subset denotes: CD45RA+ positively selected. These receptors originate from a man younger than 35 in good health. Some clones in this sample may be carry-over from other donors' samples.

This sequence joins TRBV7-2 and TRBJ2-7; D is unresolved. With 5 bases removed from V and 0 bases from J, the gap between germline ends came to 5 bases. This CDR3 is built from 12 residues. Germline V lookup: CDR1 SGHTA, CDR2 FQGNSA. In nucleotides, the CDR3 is TGTGCCAGCAGCGGGGACTCCTACGAGCAGTACTTC. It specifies CASSGDSYEQYF.

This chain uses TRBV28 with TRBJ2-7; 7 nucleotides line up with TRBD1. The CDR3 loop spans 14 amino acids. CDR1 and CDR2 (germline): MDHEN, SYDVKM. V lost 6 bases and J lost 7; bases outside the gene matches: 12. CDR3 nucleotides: TGTGCCAGCAGATCGACCGGGACAGTAGGAGAGCAGTACTTC. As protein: CASRSTGTVGEQYF. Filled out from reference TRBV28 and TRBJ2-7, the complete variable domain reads DVKVTQSSRYLVKRTGEKVFLECVQDMDHENMFWYRQDPGLGLRLIYFSYDVKMKEKGDIPEGYSVSREKKERFSLILESASTNQTSMYLCASRSTGTVGEQYFGPGTRLTVT.

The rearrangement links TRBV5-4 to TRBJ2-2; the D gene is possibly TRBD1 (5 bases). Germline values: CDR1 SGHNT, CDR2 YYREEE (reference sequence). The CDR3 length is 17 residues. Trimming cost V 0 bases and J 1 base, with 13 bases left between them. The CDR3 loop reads CASSLDLRGMNTGELFF. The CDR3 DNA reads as TGTGCCAGCAGCTTGGATCTTAGGGGAATGAACACCGGGGAGCTGTTTTTT. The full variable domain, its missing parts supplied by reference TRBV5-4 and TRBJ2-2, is ETGVTQSPTHLIKTRGQQVTLRCSSQSGHNTVSWYQQALGQGPQFIFQYYREEENGRGNFPPRFSGLQFPNYSSELNVNALELDDSALYLCASSLDLRGMNTGELFFGEGSRLTVL.

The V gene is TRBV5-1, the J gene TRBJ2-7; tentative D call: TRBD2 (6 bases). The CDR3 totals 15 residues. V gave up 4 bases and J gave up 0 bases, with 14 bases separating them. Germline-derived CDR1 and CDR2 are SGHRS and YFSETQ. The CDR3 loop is CASSPTGGISYEQYF. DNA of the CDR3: TGCGCCAGCAGCCCGACCGGGGGTATCTCCTACGAGCAGTACTTC.

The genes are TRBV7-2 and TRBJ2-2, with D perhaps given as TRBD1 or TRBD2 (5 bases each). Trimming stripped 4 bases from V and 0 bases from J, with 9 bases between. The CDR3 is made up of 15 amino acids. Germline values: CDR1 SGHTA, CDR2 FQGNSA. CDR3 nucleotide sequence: TGTGCCAGCAGCTGGGGACGGTCGAACACCGGGGAGCTGTTTTTT. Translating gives CASSWGRSNTGELFF.

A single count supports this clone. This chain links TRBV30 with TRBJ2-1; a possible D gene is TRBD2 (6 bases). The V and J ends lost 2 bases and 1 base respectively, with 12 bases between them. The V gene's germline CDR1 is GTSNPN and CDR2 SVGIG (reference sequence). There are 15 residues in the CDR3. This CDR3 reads CAWSLGGGSYNEQFF. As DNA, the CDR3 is TGTGCCTGGAGTTTGGGAGGTGGATCCTACAATGAGCAGTTCTTC.

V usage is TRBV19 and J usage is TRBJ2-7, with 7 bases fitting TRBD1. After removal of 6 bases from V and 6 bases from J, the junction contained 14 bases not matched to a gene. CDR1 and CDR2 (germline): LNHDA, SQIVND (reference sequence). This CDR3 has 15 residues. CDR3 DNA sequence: TGTGCCAGTAGCCGTAACACAGGGGTCCAGGGCGAGCAGTACTTC. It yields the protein CASSRNTGVQGEQYF.

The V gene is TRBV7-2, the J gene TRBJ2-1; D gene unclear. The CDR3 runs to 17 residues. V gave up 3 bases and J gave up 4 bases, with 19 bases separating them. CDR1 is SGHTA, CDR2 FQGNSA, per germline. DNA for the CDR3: TGTGCCAGCAGCTTCCGGGCAGGTGGTGCCGATTACAATGAGCAGTTCTTC. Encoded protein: CASSFRAGGADYNEQFF.

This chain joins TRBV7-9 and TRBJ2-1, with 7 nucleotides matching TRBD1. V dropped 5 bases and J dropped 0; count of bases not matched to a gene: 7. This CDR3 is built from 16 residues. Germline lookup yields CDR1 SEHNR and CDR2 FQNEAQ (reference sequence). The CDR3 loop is CASSPRGGASYNEQFF. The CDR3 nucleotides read TGTGCCAGCAGCCCCCGAGGGGGCGCCTCCTACAATGAGCAGTTCTTC.

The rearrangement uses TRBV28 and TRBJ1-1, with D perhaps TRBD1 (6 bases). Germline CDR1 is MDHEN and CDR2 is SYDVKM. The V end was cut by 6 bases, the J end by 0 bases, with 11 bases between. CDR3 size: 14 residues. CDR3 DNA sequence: TGTGCCAGCAGCGTAGGGACATTGAACACTGAAGCTTTCTTT. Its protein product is CASSVGTLNTEAFF.

This CDR3 reads CASTPWSWRPSTDTQYF. DNA for the CDR3: TGTGCCAGCACCCCATGGAGTTGGAGACCTAGCACAGATACGCAGTATTTT. The chain employs TRBV28 and TRBJ2-3; D unclear. The CDR3 is 17 amino acids. The V gene lost 7 bases and the J gene lost 0 bases, with 20 bases spanning the gap. Germline V CDR1 and CDR2: MDHEN, SYDVKM.

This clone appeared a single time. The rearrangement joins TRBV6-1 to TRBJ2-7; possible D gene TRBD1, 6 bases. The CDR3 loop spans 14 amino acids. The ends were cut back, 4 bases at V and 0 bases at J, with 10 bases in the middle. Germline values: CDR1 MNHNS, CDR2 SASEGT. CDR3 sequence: CASSAGHYSYEQYF. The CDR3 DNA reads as TGTGCCAGCAGTGCGGGACACTACTCCTACGAGCAGTACTTC.

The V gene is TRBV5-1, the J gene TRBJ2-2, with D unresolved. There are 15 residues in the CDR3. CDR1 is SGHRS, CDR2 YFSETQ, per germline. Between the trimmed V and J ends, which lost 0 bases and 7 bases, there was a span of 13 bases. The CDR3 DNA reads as TGCGCCAGCAGCTTGGCCAGCCCATCTGACGGGGAGCTGTTTTTT. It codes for CASSLASPSDGELFF.

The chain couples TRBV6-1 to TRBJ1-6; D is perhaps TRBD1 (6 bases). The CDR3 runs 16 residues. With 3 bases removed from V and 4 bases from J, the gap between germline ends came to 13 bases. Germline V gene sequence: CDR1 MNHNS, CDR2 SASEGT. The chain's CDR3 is CASSDMGHTYNSPLHF. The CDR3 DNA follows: TGTGCCAGCAGTGATATGGGACATACGTATAATTCACCCCTCCACTTT.

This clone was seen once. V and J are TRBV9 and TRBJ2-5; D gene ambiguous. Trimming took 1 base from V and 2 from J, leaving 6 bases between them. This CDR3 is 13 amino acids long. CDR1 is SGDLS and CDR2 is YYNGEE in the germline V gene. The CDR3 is CASSVHGQETQYF. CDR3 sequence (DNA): TGTGCCAGCAGCGTACACGGGCAAGAGACCCAGTACTTC.

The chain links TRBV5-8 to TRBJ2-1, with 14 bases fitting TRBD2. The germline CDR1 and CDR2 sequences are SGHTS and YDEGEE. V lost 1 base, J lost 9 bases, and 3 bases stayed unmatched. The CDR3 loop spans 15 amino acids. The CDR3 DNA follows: TGTGCCAGCAGCTTGAAAGGACTAGCGGGAGGTGAGCAGTTCTTC. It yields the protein CASSLKGLAGGEQFF.